This T cell receptor beta chain was profiled in a study of blood T cell repertoires in COVID-19. Overall study context: T cells, B-cell-depleted T cells, or PBMCs provided the cDNA or gDNA that served as material.

Assay: immunoSEQ multiplex PCR; the TCRdb copy retains only in-frame clones and omits some. In the table there are roughly 250,000 clones, around 88% of which are singletons. What was sequenced was PBMCs or T cells enriched from blood (not recorded which). This clonotype was sampled from a woman aged 50 to 60 who had recovered from COVID-19.

The CDR3 DNA sequence: TGTGCCAGCAGCTTGGTCTCCACTTGGAACACCGGGGAGCTGTTTTTT. It codes for CASSLVSTWNTGELFF. V usage is TRBV5-5 and J usage is TRBJ2-2; D is uncertain. V gave up 0 bases and J gave up 1 base, with 10 bases separating them. The germline gives CDR1 SGHKS, CDR2 YYEKEE (reference sequence). The CDR3 has 16 residues. The full variable domain, rest sourced from reference TRBV5-5 and TRBJ2-2, is DAGVTQSPTHLIKTRGQQVTLRCSPISGHKSVSWYQQVLGQGPQFIFQYYEKEERGRGNFPDRFSARQFPNYSSELNVNALLLGDSALYLCASSLVSTWNTGELFFGEGSRLTVL.